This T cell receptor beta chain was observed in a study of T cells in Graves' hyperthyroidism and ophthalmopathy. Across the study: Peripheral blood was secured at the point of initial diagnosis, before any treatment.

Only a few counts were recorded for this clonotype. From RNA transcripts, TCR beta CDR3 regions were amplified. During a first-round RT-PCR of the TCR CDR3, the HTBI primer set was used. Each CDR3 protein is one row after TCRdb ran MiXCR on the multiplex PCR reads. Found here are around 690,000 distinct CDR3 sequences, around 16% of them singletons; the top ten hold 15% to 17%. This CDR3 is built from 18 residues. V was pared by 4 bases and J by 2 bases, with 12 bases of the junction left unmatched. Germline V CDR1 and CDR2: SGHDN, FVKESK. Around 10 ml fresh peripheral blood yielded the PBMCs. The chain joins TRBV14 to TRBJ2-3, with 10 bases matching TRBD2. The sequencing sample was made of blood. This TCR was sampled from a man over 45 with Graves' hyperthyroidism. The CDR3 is CASSRLPLAGVITDTQYF. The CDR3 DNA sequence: TGTGCCAGCAGCCGTCTACCCCTAGCGGGAGTGATCACAGATACGCAGTATTTT.